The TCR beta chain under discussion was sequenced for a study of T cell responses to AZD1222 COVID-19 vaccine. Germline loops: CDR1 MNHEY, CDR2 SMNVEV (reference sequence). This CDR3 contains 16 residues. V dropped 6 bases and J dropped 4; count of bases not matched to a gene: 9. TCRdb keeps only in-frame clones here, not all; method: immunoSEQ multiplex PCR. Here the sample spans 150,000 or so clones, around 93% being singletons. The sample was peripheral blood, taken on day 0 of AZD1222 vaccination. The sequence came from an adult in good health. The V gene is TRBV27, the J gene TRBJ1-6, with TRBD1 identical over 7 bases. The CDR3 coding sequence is TGTGCCAGCAGCCAGACAGGGTTTGAGTATAATTCACCCCTCCACTTT. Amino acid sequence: CASSQTGFEYNSPLHF.